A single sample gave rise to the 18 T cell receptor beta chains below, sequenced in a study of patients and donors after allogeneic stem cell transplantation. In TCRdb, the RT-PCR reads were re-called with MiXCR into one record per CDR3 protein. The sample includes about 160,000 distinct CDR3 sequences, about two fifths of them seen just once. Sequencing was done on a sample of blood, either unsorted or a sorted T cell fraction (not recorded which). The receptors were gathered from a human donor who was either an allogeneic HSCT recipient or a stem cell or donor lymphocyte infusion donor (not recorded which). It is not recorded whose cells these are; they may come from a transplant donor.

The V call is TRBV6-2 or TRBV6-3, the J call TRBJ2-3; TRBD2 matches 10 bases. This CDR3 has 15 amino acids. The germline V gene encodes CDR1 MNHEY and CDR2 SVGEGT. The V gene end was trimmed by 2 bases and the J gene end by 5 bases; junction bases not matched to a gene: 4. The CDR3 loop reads CASSYGLAVRDTQYF. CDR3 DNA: TGTGCCAGCAGTTACGGACTAGCGGTTCGAGATACGCAGTATTTT.

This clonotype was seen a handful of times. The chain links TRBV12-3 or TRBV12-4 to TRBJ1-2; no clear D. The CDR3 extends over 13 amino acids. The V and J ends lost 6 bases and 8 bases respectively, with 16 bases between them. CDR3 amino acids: CASSTTLTGGYTF. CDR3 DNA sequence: TGTGCCAGCAGCACGACCCTGACGGGCGGCTACACCTTC.

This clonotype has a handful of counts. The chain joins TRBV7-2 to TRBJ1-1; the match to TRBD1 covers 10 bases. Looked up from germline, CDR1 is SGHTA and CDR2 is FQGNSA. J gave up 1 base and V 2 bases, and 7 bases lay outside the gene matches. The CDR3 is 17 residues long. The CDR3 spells CASSLKGTGVPNTEAFF. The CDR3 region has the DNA TGTGCCAGCAGCTTAAAGGGGACAGGGGTTCCGAACACTGAAGCTTTCTTT.

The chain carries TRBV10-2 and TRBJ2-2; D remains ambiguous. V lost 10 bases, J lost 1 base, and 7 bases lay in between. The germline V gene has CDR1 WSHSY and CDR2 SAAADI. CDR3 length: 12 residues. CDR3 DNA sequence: TGCGCCACTCCCGGGAACACCGGGGAGCTGTTTTTT. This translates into CATPGNTGELFF.

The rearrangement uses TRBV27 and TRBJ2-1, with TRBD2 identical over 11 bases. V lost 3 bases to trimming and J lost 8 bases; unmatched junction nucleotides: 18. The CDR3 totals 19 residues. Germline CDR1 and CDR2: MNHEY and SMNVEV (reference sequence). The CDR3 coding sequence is TGTGCCAGCAGTTTTCGGCGTCTAGCGGGGGGACCCCTTGGGGATGAGCAGTTCTTC. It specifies CASSFRRLAGGPLGDEQFF.

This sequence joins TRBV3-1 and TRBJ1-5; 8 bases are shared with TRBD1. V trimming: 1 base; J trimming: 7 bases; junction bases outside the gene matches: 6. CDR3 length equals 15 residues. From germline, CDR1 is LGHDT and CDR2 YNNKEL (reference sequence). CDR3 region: CASSQVAGGGQPQHF. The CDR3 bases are TGTGCCAGCAGCCAAGTGGCAGGGGGCGGGCAGCCCCAGCATTTT. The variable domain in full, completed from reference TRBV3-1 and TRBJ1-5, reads DTAVSQTPKYLVTQMGNDKSIKCEQNLGHDTMYWYKQDSKKFLKIMFSYNNKELIINETVPNRFSPKSPDKAHLNLHINSLELGDSAVYFCASSQVAGGGQPQHFGDGTRLSIL.

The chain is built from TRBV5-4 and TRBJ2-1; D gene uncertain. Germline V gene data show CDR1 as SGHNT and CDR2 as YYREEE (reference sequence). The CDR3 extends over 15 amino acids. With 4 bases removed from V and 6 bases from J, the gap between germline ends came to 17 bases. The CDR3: CASSLVKTTSNEQFF. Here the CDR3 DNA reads TGTGCCAGCAGCCTCGTAAAGACCACCAGCAATGAGCAGTTCTTC.

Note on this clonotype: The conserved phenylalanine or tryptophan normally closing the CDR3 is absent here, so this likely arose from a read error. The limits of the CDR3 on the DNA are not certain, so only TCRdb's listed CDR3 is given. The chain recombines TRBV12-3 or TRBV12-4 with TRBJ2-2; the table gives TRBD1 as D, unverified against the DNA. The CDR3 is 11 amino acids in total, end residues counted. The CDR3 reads CASSSGTGPRY.

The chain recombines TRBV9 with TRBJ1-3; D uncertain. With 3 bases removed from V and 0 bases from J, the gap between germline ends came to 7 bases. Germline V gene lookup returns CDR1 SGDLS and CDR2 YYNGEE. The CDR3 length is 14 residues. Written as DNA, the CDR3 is TGTGCCAGCAGCGCCGCCCTCTCTGGAAACACCATATATTTT. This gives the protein CASSAALSGNTIYF.

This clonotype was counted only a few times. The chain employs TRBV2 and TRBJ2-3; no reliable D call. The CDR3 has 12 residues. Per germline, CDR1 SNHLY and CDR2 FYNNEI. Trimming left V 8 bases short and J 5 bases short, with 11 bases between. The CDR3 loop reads CASGFLEDTQYF. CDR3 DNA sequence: TGTGCCAGCGGCTTCTTGGAAGATACGCAGTATTTT. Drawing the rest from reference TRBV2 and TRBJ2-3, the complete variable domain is EPEVTQTPSHQVTQMGQEVILRCVPISNHLYFYWYRQILGQKVEFLVSFYNNEISEKSEIFDDQFSVERPDGSNFTLKIRSTKLEDSAMYFCASGFLEDTQYFGPGTRLTVL.

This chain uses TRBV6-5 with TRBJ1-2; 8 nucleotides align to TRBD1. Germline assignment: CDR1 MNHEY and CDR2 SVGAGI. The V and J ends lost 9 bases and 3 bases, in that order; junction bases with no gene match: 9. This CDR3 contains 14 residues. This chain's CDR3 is CASRPQGAYYGYTF. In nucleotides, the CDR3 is TGTGCCAGTAGACCGCAGGGGGCATACTATGGCTACACCTTC.

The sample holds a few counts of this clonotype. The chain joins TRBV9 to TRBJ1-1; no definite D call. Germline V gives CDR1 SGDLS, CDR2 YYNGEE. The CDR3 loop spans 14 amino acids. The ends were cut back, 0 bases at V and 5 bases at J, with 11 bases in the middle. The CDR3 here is CASSVDPLMTEAFF. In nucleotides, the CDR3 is TGTGCCAGCAGCGTAGATCCCCTTATGACTGAAGCTTTCTTT.

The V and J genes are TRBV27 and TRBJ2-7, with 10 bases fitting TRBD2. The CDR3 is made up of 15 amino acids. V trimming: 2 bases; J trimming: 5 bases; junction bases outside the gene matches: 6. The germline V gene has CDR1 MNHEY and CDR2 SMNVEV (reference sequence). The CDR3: CASSLTTSGNNEQYF. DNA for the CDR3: TGTGCCAGCAGTTTAACTACTAGCGGGAACAACGAGCAGTACTTC.

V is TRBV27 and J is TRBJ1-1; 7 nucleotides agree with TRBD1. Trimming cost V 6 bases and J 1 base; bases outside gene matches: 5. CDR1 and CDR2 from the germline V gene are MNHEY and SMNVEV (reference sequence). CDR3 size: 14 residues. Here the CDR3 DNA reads TGTGCCAGCAGGACGGCAGGGGGGAACACTGAAGCTTTCTTT. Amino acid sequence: CASRTAGGNTEAFF.

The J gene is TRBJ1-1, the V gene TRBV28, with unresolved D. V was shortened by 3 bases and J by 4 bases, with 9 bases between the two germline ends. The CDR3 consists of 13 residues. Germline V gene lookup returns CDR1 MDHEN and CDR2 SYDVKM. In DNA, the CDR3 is TGTGCCAGCAGTTTGGGCAGACGCACTGAAGCTTTCTTT. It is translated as CASSLGRRTEAFF.

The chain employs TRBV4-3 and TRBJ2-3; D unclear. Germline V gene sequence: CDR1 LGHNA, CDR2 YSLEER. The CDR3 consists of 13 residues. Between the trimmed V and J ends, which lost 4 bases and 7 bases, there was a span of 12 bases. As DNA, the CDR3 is TGCGCCAGCAGCCTAAGAAAAGACAATACGCAGTATTTT. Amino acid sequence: CASSLRKDNTQYF.

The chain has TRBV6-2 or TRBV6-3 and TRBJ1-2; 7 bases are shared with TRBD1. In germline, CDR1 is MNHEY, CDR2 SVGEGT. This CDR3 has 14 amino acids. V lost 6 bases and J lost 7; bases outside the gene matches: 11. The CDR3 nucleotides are TGTGCCAGCAGCCTCGGACAGGAACTGGGTGGCTACACCTTC. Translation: CASSLGQELGGYTF.

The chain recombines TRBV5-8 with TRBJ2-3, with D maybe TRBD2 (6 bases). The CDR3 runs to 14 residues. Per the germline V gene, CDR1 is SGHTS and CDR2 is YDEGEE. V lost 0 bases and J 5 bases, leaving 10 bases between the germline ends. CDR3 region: CASSLGLEGDTQYF. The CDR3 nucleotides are TGTGCCAGCAGCTTGGGCCTGGAGGGAGATACGCAGTATTTT. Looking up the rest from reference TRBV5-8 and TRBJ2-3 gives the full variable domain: EAGVTQSPTHLIKTRGQQATLRCSPISGHTSVYWYQQALGLGLQFLLWYDEGEERNRGNFPPRFSGRQFPNYSSELNVNALELEDSALYLCASSLGLEGDTQYFGPGTRLTVL.